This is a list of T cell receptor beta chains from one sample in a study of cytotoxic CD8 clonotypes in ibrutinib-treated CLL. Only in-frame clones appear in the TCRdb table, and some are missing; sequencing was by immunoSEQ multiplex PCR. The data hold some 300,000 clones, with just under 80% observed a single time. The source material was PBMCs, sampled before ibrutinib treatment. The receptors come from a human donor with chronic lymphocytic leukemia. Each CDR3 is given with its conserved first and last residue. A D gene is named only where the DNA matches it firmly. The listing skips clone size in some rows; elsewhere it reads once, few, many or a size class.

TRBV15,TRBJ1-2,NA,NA,CATSRTDTFNYGYTF,TGTGCCACCAGCAGAACCGACACGTTTAACTATGGCTACACCTTC
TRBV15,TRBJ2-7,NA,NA,CATSRDHGLGVSYEQYF,TGTGCCACCAGCAGAGATCATGGGCTAGGAGTATCCTACGAGCAGTACTTC
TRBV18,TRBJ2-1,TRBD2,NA,CASSTPTSGRKGEQFF,TGTGCCAGCTCAACACCGACTAGCGGGAGGAAGGGTGAGCAGTTCTTC
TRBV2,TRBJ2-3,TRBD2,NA,CATLVAGAHKDTQYF,TGTGCCACGCTTGTAGCGGGAGCGCATAAAGATACGCAGTATTTT
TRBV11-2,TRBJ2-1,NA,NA,CASSLGESSYNEQFF,TGTGCCAGCAGCTTAGGGGAGAGCTCCTACAATGAGCAGTTCTTC
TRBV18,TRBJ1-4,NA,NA,CASSPNSLDELFF,TGTGCCAGCTCACCAAATTCCCTAGACGAACTGTTTTTT
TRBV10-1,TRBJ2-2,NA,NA,CASSEWGTGELFF,TGCGCCAGCAGTGAATGGGGCACCGGGGAGCTGTTTTTT
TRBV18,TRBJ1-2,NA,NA,CASSPRAPGAGYGYTF,TGTGCCAGCTCACCCCGCGCCCCGGGGGCGGGCTATGGCTACACCTTC
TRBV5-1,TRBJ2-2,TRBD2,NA,CASSPTSGRFSGELFF,TGCGCCAGCAGCCCCACTAGCGGGAGGTTTTCCGGGGAGCTGTTTTTT
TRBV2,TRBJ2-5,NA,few,CASRKGTLETQYF,TGTGCCAGCAGGAAAGGGACACTCGAGACCCAGTACTTC
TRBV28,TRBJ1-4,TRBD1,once,CASTSRGINEKLFF,TGTGCCAGCACCAGCAGGGGGATTAATGAAAAACTGTTTTTT
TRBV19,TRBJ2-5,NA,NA,CASSEGGLETQYF,TGTGCCAGTAGTGAGGGGGGTTTGGAGACCCAGTACTTC
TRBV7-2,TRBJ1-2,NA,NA,CASSLGRERGYTF,TGTGCCAGCAGCTTAGGCAGGGAGAGGGGCTACACCTTC
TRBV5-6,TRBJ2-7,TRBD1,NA,CASNLRDRVLYEQYF,TGTGCCAGCAACCTCCGGGACAGGGTCCTCTACGAGCAGTACTTC
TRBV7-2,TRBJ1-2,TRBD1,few,CASSLVGQGASGYTF,TGTGCCAGCAGCTTAGTAGGTCAGGGGGCTAGTGGCTACACCTTC
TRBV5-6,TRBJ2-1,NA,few,CASSLEAAVEQFF,TGTGCCAGCAGCTTGGAGGCGGCAGTTGAGCAGTTCTTC